The 20 T cell receptor beta chains below all came from one sample that was sequenced in a study of CD8 T cells in Susac syndrome (dated by TCRdb to about 2019). Library preparation was by the immunoSEQ multiplex PCR assay. RNA was extracted using the RNeasy kit, and 0.5 to 1 microgram was reverse transcribed with random hexamers. TCRdb reanalyzed the raw reads on its own, using fastp at Q25 for trimming and MiXCR for clone calling, and kept in-frame beta chains. Rows with one shared CDR3 protein collapse into an entry with the most common genes and DNA. For this sample there are some 110,000 distinct CDR3 sequences; roughly 95% appear just once. The ten top clones hold 0.11% to 0.15% of the sample. Material: CD4+ T cells from PBMCs. The source of these receptors is a human donor with Susac syndrome.

The gene calls are TRBV4-2 and TRBJ2-1, with a tentative D call TRBD2 (5 bases). Germline V gene lookup returns CDR1 LGHNA and CDR2 YNFKEQ. The V and J ends lost 0 bases and 2 bases respectively, with 8 bases between them. This CDR3 has 15 residues. CDR3 in DNA: TGTGCCAGCAGCCAAGAAGGTAGCGCCTACAATGAGCAGTTCTTC. This codes for CASSQEGSAYNEQFF.

The genes are TRBV3-1 and TRBJ2-2, with TRBD2 matching over 8 bases. V shed 3 bases and J 2 bases; nucleotides not matched to a gene: 8. CDR3 length: 17 residues. Germline CDR1 reads LGHDT; CDR2 reads YNNKEL (reference sequence). CDR3 sequence: CASSQKPGLGNTGELFF. Here the CDR3 DNA reads TGTGCCAGCAGCCAGAAACCGGGACTAGGTAACACCGGGGAGCTGTTTTTT.

The rearrangement joins TRBV20-1 to TRBJ2-7, with 9 bases aligning to TRBD1. V was pared by 3 bases and J by 3 bases, with 6 bases of the junction left unmatched. The CDR3 sequence is 14 residues long. Per the germline V gene, CDR1 is DFQATT and CDR2 is SNEGSKA (reference sequence). CDR3 region: CSARRTGVGYEQYF. The CDR3, as DNA: TGCAGTGCTAGGCGGACAGGGGTCGGCTACGAGCAGTACTTC.

The genes are TRBV28 and TRBJ2-6; D possibly corresponds to TRBD1 (6 bases). The CDR3 extends over 17 amino acids. Per germline, CDR1 MDHEN and CDR2 SYDVKM. V was pared by 5 bases and J by 2 bases, with 16 bases between. CDR3 residues: CASSPGTNLPGANVLTF. The CDR3 nucleotides are TGTGCCAGCAGTCCCGGGACAAACCTCCCTGGGGCCAACGTCCTGACTTTC.

The rearrangement uses TRBV12-3 or TRBV12-4 and TRBJ1-2; D possibly corresponds to TRBD1 (5 bases). The CDR3 is made up of 13 amino acids. V was clipped by 1 base and J by 4 bases, with 7 bases between them. CDR3 DNA sequence: TGTGCCAGCAGTTTAGGGGGCCCCTATGGCTACACCTTC. This codes for CASSLGGPYGYTF.

The chain is built from TRBV20-1 and TRBJ1-5, with D uncertain. Germline V CDR1 and CDR2: DFQATT, SNEGSKA (reference sequence). With 7 bases removed from V and 0 bases from J, the gap between germline ends came to 16 bases. The CDR3 covers 15 residues. The CDR3 sequence is CSGVGGSYSNQPQHF. The DNA of the CDR3 is TGCAGTGGGGTAGGAGGGTCATATAGCAATCAGCCCCAGCATTTT.

This sequence joins TRBV29-1 and TRBJ1-2; D ambiguous. The CDR3 has 12 residues. V was pared by 6 bases and J by 4 bases, with 12 bases between. The germline CDR1 and CDR2 sequences are SQVTM and ANQGSEA. CDR3 sequence: CSVPWPIYGYTF. DNA of the CDR3: TGCAGCGTACCCTGGCCGATCTATGGCTACACCTTC.

This rearrangement joins TRBV16 to TRBJ2-7; D is perhaps TRBD1 (5 bases). V lost 2 bases and J 0 bases, leaving 5 bases between the germline ends. Germline loops: CDR1 KGHSY, CDR2 FQNENV. The CDR3 sequence is 13 residues long. The CDR3, as DNA: TGTGCCAGCAGCCAAAGGGGCTCCTACGAGCAGTACTTC. Translating gives CASSQRGSYEQYF.

CDR3 coding DNA: TGCGCCAGCAGCCAACCGGGACAGGGATACGAGCAGTACTTC. Translating gives CASSQPGQGYEQYF. The chain has TRBV4-1 and TRBJ2-7, with 9 bases lining up with TRBD1. V lost 2 bases to trimming and J lost 4 bases; unmatched junction nucleotides: 3. The CDR3 runs to 14 residues. Germline V lookup: CDR1 MGHRA, CDR2 YSYEKL.

The chain couples TRBV2 to TRBJ2-7; 9 bases are shared with TRBD1. Germline V CDR1 and CDR2: SNHLY, FYNNEI. Trimming took 6 bases from V and 6 from J; bases not matched to a gene: 9. This CDR3 comprises 14 residues. DNA for the CDR3: TGTGCCAGCAGCGCCGAACAGGGGGCGGGCGAGCAGTACTTC. It codes for CASSAEQGAGEQYF. Supplemented by reference TRBV2 and TRBJ2-7, the full variable domain reads EPEVTQTPSHQVTQMGQEVILRCVPISNHLYFYWYRQILGQKVEFLVSFYNNEISEKSEIFDDQFSVERPDGSNFTLKIRSTKLEDSAMYFCASSAEQGAGEQYFGPGTRLTVT.

The chain employs TRBV30 and TRBJ2-1; D is perhaps TRBD1 (5 bases). This CDR3 has 15 residues. Trimming pared 3 bases from V and 0 bases from J, leaving 12 bases between. The germline V gene has CDR1 GTSNPN and CDR2 SVGIG (reference sequence). CDR3 DNA: TGTGCCTGGAGCCCCAGGGCGAGCTCCTACAATGAGCAGTTCTTC. It codes for CAWSPRASSYNEQFF.

The chain recombines TRBV9 with TRBJ1-1; the D gene is possibly TRBD1 (6 bases). Trimming took 2 bases from V and 0 from J, leaving 14 bases between them. The CDR3 has 16 residues. Germline V gene lookup returns CDR1 SGDLS and CDR2 YYNGEE. DNA for the CDR3: TGTGCCAGCAGCGTTTCGACAGGTTTAATGAACACTGAAGCTTTCTTT. It specifies CASSVSTGLMNTEAFF.

V usage is TRBV4-1 and J usage is TRBJ2-1; 10 bases line up with TRBD2. Germline CDR1 and CDR2: MGHRA and YSYEKL. The CDR3 totals 16 residues. V was clipped by 1 base and J by 7 bases; unmatched bases: 7. The chain's CDR3 is CASSQGLAGFYNEQFF. CDR3 in DNA: TGCGCCAGCAGCCAAGGACTAGCGGGCTTTTATAATGAGCAGTTCTTC.

The rearrangement links TRBV11-2 to TRBJ1-1; unclear D gene. V lost 4 bases and J 4 bases, leaving 10 bases between the germline ends. This CDR3 has 13 amino acids. Germline CDR1 reads SGHAT; CDR2 reads FQNNGV. The CDR3 region is CASSSGVVTEAFF. Here the CDR3 DNA reads TGTGCCAGCAGCTCCGGGGTGGTCACTGAAGCTTTCTTT.

The chain joins TRBV4-2 to TRBJ2-3; TRBD2 might be the D (7 bases). Trimming left V 0 bases short and J 3 bases short, with 16 bases between. CDR1 is LGHNA and CDR2 is YNFKEQ in the germline V gene. The CDR3 covers 17 residues. The CDR3 bases are TGTGCCAGCAGCCAAGACAGGGGCGGGAGCCGGACAGATACGCAGTATTTT. It is translated as CASSQDRGGSRTDTQYF.

The chain recombines TRBV7-2 with TRBJ1-5; 7 bases agree with TRBD1. In germline, CDR1 is SGHTA, CDR2 FQGNSA. Trimming cost V 4 bases and J 5 bases; bases outside gene matches: 8. The CDR3 is 15 amino acids. This CDR3 reads CASSYGGTVDQPQHF. Written as DNA, the CDR3 is TGTGCCAGCAGCTACGGGGGGACAGTTGATCAGCCCCAGCATTTT.

V usage is TRBV4-1 and J usage is TRBJ1-5, with D unresolved. With 0 bases removed from V and 3 bases from J, the gap between germline ends came to 9 bases. The germline V gene encodes CDR1 MGHRA and CDR2 YSYEKL. CDR3 size: 15 residues. CDR3 DNA: TGCGCCAGCAGCCAAGAAGGAGGTATCAATCAGCCCCAGCATTTT. This encodes CASSQEGGINQPQHF.

This clonotype was observed a handful of times. The V call is TRBV30, the J call TRBJ1-1; D is unclear. CDR3 length: 13 amino acids. Germline V gene lookup returns CDR1 GTSNPN and CDR2 SVGIG (reference sequence). V shed 4 bases and J shed 0 bases, with 9 bases lying between them. CDR3 protein: CAWTRSMNTEAFF. CDR3 DNA sequence: TGTGCCTGGACCAGGTCCATGAACACTGAAGCTTTCTTT. The variable domain in full, completed from reference TRBV30 and TRBJ1-1, reads SQTIHQWPATLVQPVGSPLSLECTVEGTSNPNLYWYRQAAGRGLQLLFYSVGIGQISSEVPQNLSASRPQDRQFILSSKKLLLSDSGFYLCAWTRSMNTEAFFGQGTRLTVV.

V usage is TRBV24-1 and J usage is TRBJ2-7, with 8 positions matching TRBD2. The CDR3 has 18 residues. Germline values: CDR1 KGHDR, CDR2 SFDVKD. After removal of 1 base from V and 3 bases from J, the junction contained 13 bases not matched to a gene. CDR3 DNA: TGTGCCACCAGTGATTTTGGATTTGGGGCTAGCGGGTTCTACGAGCAGTACTTC. Encoded protein: CATSDFGFGASGFYEQYF.

In DNA, the CDR3 is TGCAGCGTCCTAGCGGGGTTCTCCTACAATGAGCAGTTCTTC. It encodes CSVLAGFSYNEQFF. V and J are TRBV29-1 and TRBJ2-1, with 9 bases aligning to TRBD2. CDR3 size: 14 residues. The J segment lost 0 bases and the V segment lost 6 bases, leaving 3 bases of the junction unmatched. CDR1 SQVTM and CDR2 ANQGSEA come from the germline V gene.